The source of this TCR beta chain is a study of vaccination effects on CD4 cells after COVID-19. Study in general: Either the mRNA-1273 or the BNT162b2 vaccine was given to participants as two doses.

Germline V CDR1 and CDR2: ENHRY, SYGVKD. This CDR3 contains 13 residues. Trimming shortened V by 11 bases and J by 9 bases, and 17 bases separated the two germline ends. Comments on this clone: Its antigen is currently unknown.

With the ViraFEST assay, the study expanded antigen-specific CD4+ T cells using viral peptide pools, then sequenced them. Isolating CD4+ T cells followed approximately ten days of culture. SARS-CoV-2 infection was confirmed by PCR in the person between March and December 2020. Profiled with immunoSEQ multiplex PCR; TCRdb holds only in-frame clones, not every one. The data show some 40,000 clones, about three quarters seen once. This sample comprised CD4+ T cells from PBMCs cultured with HCoV-NL63 spike peptides, obtained before COVID-19 vaccination. This sequence was found in a human donor who had a prior SARS-CoV-2 infection. This chain uses TRBV10-3 with TRBJ1-6; D remains unclear. The CDR3 here is CAAWQGSGSPLHF. CDR3 coding DNA: TGTGCCGCCTGGCAAGGGTCTGGTTCACCCCTCCACTTT.